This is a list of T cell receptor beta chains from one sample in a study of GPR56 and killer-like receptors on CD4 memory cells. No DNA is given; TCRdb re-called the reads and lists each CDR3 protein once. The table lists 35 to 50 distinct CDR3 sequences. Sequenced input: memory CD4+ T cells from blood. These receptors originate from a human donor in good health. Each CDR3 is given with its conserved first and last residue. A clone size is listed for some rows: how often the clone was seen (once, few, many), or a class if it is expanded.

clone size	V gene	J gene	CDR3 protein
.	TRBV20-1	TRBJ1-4	CSAMNDRGDEKLFF
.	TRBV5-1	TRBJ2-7	CASRSSGGALVTYEQYF
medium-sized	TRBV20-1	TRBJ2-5	CSATSEGVAGGETQYF
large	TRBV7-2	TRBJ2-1	CASSLAAGSYNEQFF
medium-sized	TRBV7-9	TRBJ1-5	CASSSSENQPQHF
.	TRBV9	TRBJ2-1	CASSVDLAGGDNEQFF
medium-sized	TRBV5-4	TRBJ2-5	CASSLDQETQYF
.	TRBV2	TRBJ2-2	CASSEIRGETGELFF
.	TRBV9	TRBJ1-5	CASSVAGGNQPQHF
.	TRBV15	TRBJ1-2	CATSSAPGTGRMGYTF
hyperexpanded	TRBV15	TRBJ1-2	CATSRDYALSGYTF
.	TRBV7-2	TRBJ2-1	CASSLAAGSYKQFF
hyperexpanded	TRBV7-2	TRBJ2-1	CASSLGGGAFNEQFF
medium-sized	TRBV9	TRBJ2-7	CASSVGRDSYEQYF
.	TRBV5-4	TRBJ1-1	CASSFDRNTEAFF
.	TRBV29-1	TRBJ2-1	CSVEDAAGSYNEQFF
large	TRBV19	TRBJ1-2	CASSITGENYGYTF